The entry below describes one TCR beta chain. The CDR3 length is 15 residues. From germline, CDR1 is SEHNR and CDR2 FQNEAQ (reference sequence). The data derive from a study of CXCR3-negative and CXCR3-positive naive CD8 T cells. 5' RACE that incorporated UMI labels was used to prepare the TRB cDNA libraries. TCRdb derives one entry per CDR3 protein from the 5' RACE reads, leaving out DNA. The specimen's table records 38,000 or so distinct CDR3 sequences. The source material was memory CD8+ T cells from blood. The rearrangement joins TRBV7-9 to TRBJ2-7; lacking DNA, the TRBD1 call made by TCRdb goes unchecked. The sequence derives from a human donor in good health. Some clones in this sample may be carry-over from other donors' samples. CDR3 residues: CASSSRQGAGYEQYF. Combining the CDR3 with reference TRBV7-9 and TRBJ2-7 gives the whole variable domain DTGVSQNPRHKITKRGQNVTFRCDPISEHNRLYWYRQTLGQGPEFLTYFQNEAQLEKSRLLSDRFSAERPKGSFSTLEIQRTEQGDSAMYLCASSSRQGAGYEQYFGPGTRLTVT.